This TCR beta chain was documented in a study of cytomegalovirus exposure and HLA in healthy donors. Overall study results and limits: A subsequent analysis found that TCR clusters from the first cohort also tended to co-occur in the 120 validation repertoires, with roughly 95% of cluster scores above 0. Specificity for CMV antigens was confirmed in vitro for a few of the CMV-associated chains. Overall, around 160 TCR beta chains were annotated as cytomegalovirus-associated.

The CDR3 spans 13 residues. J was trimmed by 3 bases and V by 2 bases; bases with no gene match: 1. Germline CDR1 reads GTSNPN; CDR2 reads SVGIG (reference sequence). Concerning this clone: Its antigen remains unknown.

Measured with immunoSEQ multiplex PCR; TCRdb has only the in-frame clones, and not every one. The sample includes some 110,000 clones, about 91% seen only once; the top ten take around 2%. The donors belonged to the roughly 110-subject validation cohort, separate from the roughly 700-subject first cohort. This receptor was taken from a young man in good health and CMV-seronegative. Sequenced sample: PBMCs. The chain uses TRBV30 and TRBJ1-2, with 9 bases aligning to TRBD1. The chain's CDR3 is CAWSRQGDYGYTF. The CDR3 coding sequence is TGTGCCTGGAGTCGACAGGGGGACTATGGCTACACCTTC.